Listed here are 30 T cell receptor beta chains from one sample, sequenced in a study of cytomegalovirus exposure and HLA in healthy donors. The PCR used 60 Vbeta and 13 Jbeta primers. Measured with immunoSEQ multiplex PCR; TCRdb has only the in-frame clones, and not every one. The table records about 96,000 clones, around 74% of them present only once. Material for sequencing was PBMCs. The origin of the receptors is a female donor in good health and CMV-seropositive.

The DNA of the CDR3 is TGTGCCAGCAGTTGGGGGGGGGTAAACACTGAAGCTTTCTTT. This encodes CASSWGGVNTEAFF. The chain is built from TRBV7-2 and TRBJ1-1, with a tentative D call TRBD1 (5 bases). V was trimmed by 6 bases and J by 2 bases, leaving 13 bases between them. This CDR3 contains 14 residues. Germline lookup yields CDR1 SGHTA and CDR2 FQGNSA.

The rearrangement joins TRBV7-2 to TRBJ1-2, with 11 bases fitting TRBD1. The CDR3 covers 13 residues. V shed 5 bases, J shed 7 bases, and the junction held 3 bases outside the gene matches. Per the germline V gene, CDR1 is SGHTA and CDR2 is FQGNSA. The DNA of the CDR3 is TGTGCCAGCAGCCAGGACAGGGGGCTTGGCTACACCTTC. Protein sequence: CASSQDRGLGYTF.

V usage is TRBV7-3 and J usage is TRBJ2-3, with TRBD2 identical over 10 bases. J was trimmed by 6 bases and V by 5 bases; bases with no gene match: 8. Germline V gives CDR1 SGHTA, CDR2 FQGTGA. This CDR3 is 15 amino acids long. This chain's CDR3 is CASSHSGGSRDTQYF. The CDR3 DNA reads as TGTGCCAGCAGCCATAGCGGGGGGTCCAGGGATACGCAGTATTTT.

This chain links TRBV12-5 with TRBJ2-1, with TRBD2 identical over 10 bases. V dropped 4 bases and J dropped 5; count of bases not matched to a gene: 5. The CDR3 covers 15 residues. Germline CDR1 is LGHNT and CDR2 is FRNRAP. The CDR3 protein is CASGSGTSVDNEQFF. The CDR3 DNA follows: TGTGCTAGTGGTTCGGGGACTAGCGTTGACAATGAGCAGTTCTTC.

This rearrangement joins TRBV6-5 to TRBJ1-4; D remains ambiguous. V was cut by 6 bases and J by 5 bases, with 10 bases left in between. The CDR3 totals 13 residues. CDR1 is MNHEY and CDR2 is SVGAGI in the germline V gene. CDR3 in amino acids: CASSQSANEKLFF. CDR3 nucleotide sequence: TGTGCCAGCAGCCAGAGCGCAAATGAAAAACTGTTTTTT.

The CDR3 DNA reads TGCGCCAGCAGCTTGCAAGGGGTTGGCTACACCTTC. Translating it yields CASSLQGVGYTF. The chain combines TRBV5-1 with TRBJ1-2; tentatively, D is TRBD1 (5 bases). Trimming stripped 1 base from V and 7 bases from J, with 8 bases between. The germline gives CDR1 SGHRS, CDR2 YFSETQ. CDR3 size: 12 residues.

Only one count was recorded for this clone. This chain links TRBV4-1 with TRBJ2-3; D is perhaps TRBD1 (6 bases). V dropped 0 bases and J dropped 8 bases, with 9 bases sitting between them. In germline, CDR1 is MGHRA, CDR2 YSYEKL. The CDR3 has 13 amino acids. For the CDR3, the DNA is TGCGCCAGCAGCCAAGATCCAGGGGTTACGCAGTATTTT. Its translation: CASSQDPGVTQYF.

The chain is built from TRBV7-9 and TRBJ2-2; 8 bases match TRBD2. CDR1 is SEHNR, CDR2 FQNEAQ, per germline (reference sequence). V was clipped by 2 bases and J by 7 bases; unmatched bases: 9. The CDR3 extends over 16 amino acids. CDR3 sequence (DNA): TGTGCCAGCAGCTTAACTTCGGGAGGGCCGGGCGGGGAGCTGTTTTTT. This codes for CASSLTSGGPGGELFF.

The chain recombines TRBV2 with TRBJ2-2, with 14 bases that match TRBD2. Trimming cost V 6 bases and J 1 base; bases outside gene matches: 10. This CDR3 contains 19 residues. Germline V gene data show CDR1 as SNHLY and CDR2 as FYNNEI. In DNA, the CDR3 is TGTGCCAGCAGAGGACTAGCGGGGGGCTTGATCCTGAACACCGGGGAGCTGTTTTTT. Protein product: CASRGLAGGLILNTGELFF.

The gene calls are TRBV10-3 and TRBJ2-7; D might be TRBD2 (6 bases). This CDR3 has 16 amino acids. Trimming cost V 0 bases and J 6 bases, with 18 bases left between them. Germline CDR1 reads ENHRY; CDR2 reads SYGVKD. As DNA, the CDR3 is TGTGCCATCAGTGAGTCGAATGGACTATCAACCTCCGAGCAGTACTTC. Its protein product is CAISESNGLSTSEQYF.

The chain couples TRBV2 to TRBJ2-6; 9 bases fit TRBD2. The CDR3 spans 18 residues. V shed 8 bases, J shed 0 bases, and the junction held 11 bases outside the gene matches. Germline V gives CDR1 SNHLY, CDR2 FYNNEI. This CDR3 reads CASCTGLAGPSGANVLTF. In DNA, the CDR3 is TGTGCCAGCTGCACGGGGCTAGCGGGGCCCTCTGGGGCCAACGTCCTGACTTTC.

The CDR3 nucleotides are TGTGCCAGCAGCTTAGCTCGGGGGGGCACAGATACGCAGTATTTT. This gives the protein CASSLARGGTDTQYF. The rearrangement uses TRBV7-9 and TRBJ2-3; 7 nucleotides agree with TRBD2. Germline V gene data show CDR1 as SEHNR and CDR2 as FQNEAQ (reference sequence). V was clipped by 0 bases and J by 1 base; unmatched bases: 1. CDR3 size: 15 residues.

V usage is TRBV25-1 and J usage is TRBJ2-1; a weak D match, TRBD2 (5 bases). The CDR3 spans 14 residues. Trimming pared 5 bases from V and 0 bases from J, leaving 8 bases between. Germline loops: CDR1 MGHDK, CDR2 SYGVNS. In DNA, the CDR3 is TGTGCCAGCAGTAGAGGGAGCTCCTACAATGAGCAGTTCTTC. Translating gives CASSRGSSYNEQFF.

This clone was counted between two and nine times. The chain uses TRBV30 and TRBJ2-7; D possibly corresponds to TRBD2 (5 bases). The V gene's germline CDR1 is GTSNPN and CDR2 SVGIG (reference sequence). The CDR3 totals 14 residues. Trimming removed 4 bases from V and 0 bases from J, with 13 bases in between. For the CDR3, the DNA is TGTGCCTGGAATTACCGGGGAGTCTCCTACGAGCAGTACTTC. Protein sequence: CAWNYRGVSYEQYF.

The V gene is TRBV11-2, the J gene TRBJ2-7, with a weak D call TRBD2 (5 bases). From germline, CDR1 is SGHAT and CDR2 FQNNGV. The germline V and J ends were trimmed by 3 bases and 0 bases, with 12 bases remaining between them. The CDR3 runs 15 residues. CDR3 in amino acids: CASSFGKVSSYEQYF. DNA for the CDR3: TGTGCCAGCAGCTTCGGGAAGGTGAGCTCCTACGAGCAGTACTTC.

This clone was seen a single time. This chain links TRBV5-4 with TRBJ2-1; 9 bases line up with TRBD1. The CDR3 runs to 16 residues. The V gene's germline CDR1 is SGHNT and CDR2 YYREEE (reference sequence). V lost 3 bases and J lost 7; bases outside the gene matches: 11. CDR3 DNA sequence: TGTGCCAGCAGCTCACCCCCGGGGACAGGGTTGAATGAGCAGTTCTTC. Protein sequence: CASSSPPGTGLNEQFF.

The chain links TRBV4-3 to TRBJ2-7; the match to TRBD1 covers 8 bases. V dropped 3 bases and J dropped 6; count of bases not matched to a gene: 4. Germline CDR1 reads LGHNA; CDR2 reads YSLEER. CDR3 length: 13 amino acids. The CDR3 coding sequence is TGCGCCAGCAGCCAGTTCCAGGGGGCCGAGCAGTACTTC. Its translation is CASSQFQGAEQYF.

The CDR3 protein is CSVRGFNYGYTF. DNA for the CDR3: TGCAGCGTCAGGGGGTTCAACTATGGCTACACCTTC. V usage is TRBV29-1 and J usage is TRBJ1-2; 7 bases are shared with TRBD1. With 6 bases clipped from V and 2 bases from J, the junction kept 3 bases outside the gene matches. The CDR3 runs to 12 residues. The germline V gene encodes CDR1 SQVTM and CDR2 ANQGSEA.

CDR3 bases: TGTGCCTGGAGCCGACAGGGAACTGAAGCTTTCTTT. It specifies CAWSRQGTEAFF. V usage is TRBV30 and J usage is TRBJ1-1, with 7 nucleotides matching TRBD1. This CDR3 comprises 12 residues. V lost 3 bases to trimming and J lost 5 bases; unmatched junction nucleotides: 3. Germline loops: CDR1 GTSNPN, CDR2 SVGIG (reference sequence). Supplemented by reference TRBV30 and TRBJ1-1, the full variable domain reads SQTIHQWPATLVQPVGSPLSLECTVEGTSNPNLYWYRQAAGRGLQLLFYSVGIGQISSEVPQNLSASRPQDRQFILSSKKLLLSDSGFYLCAWSRQGTEAFFGQGTRLTVV.

The chain combines TRBV5-4 with TRBJ2-7; TRBD1 matches at 7 bases. The CDR3 sequence is 14 residues long. V lost 4 bases, J lost 5 bases, and 9 bases stayed unmatched. Looked up from germline, CDR1 is SGHNT and CDR2 is YYREEE (reference sequence). CDR3 protein: CASSTSRTGDEQYF. In nucleotides, the CDR3 is TGTGCCAGCAGCACCAGCCGAACAGGGGACGAGCAGTACTTC.

This clone was seen more than once but under ten times. The chain links TRBV11-3 to TRBJ1-1, with D unresolved. The germline gives CDR1 SGHNT, CDR2 YENEEA. V lost 0 bases to trimming and J lost 3 bases, with 14 bases between them. There are 16 residues in the CDR3. CDR3 in DNA: TGTGCCAGCAGCTTAGACGGGCGCGGAGGAGACACTGAAGCTTTCTTT. This gives the protein CASSLDGRGGDTEAFF.

This clone appeared a few times. The CDR3 region is CASSLTGQGLYEQYF. The CDR3 DNA is TGTGCCAGCTCACTAACGGGACAGGGGCTCTACGAGCAGTACTTC. The chain has TRBV18 and TRBJ2-7, with 10 bases matching TRBD1. The CDR3 spans 15 residues. V gave up 4 bases and J gave up 3 bases; unmatched junction bases: 6. The germline gives CDR1 KGHSH, CDR2 LQKENI.

This chain connects TRBV19 to TRBJ1-5, with TRBD1 matching over 9 bases. The CDR3 loop spans 13 amino acids. CDR1 is LNHDA and CDR2 is SQIVND in the germline V gene (reference sequence). The junction had 3 bases not matched to a gene; V was cut back by 5 bases and J by 7 bases. The CDR3 here is CASSGQGIQPQHF. Here the CDR3 DNA reads TGTGCCAGTAGTGGACAGGGGATACAGCCCCAGCATTTT.

The chain recombines TRBV15 with TRBJ2-7; 14 bases align to TRBD2. CDR1 LNHNV and CDR2 YYDKDF come from the germline V gene (reference sequence). V gave up 4 bases and J gave up 5 bases; unmatched junction bases: 4. The CDR3 runs to 15 residues. For the CDR3, the DNA is TGTGCCACCAGCACGGGACTAGCGGGAGTGGACGAGCAGTACTTC. Translated: CATSTGLAGVDEQYF. The complete variable domain, with remaining parts taken from reference TRBV15 and TRBJ2-7, reads DAMVIQNPRYQVTQFGKPVTLSCSQTLNHNVMYWYQQKSSQAPKLLFHYYDKDFNNEADTPDNFQSRRPNTSFCFLDIRSPGLGDTAMYLCATSTGLAGVDEQYFGPGTRLTVT.

The chain has TRBV10-3 and TRBJ1-5; 7 nucleotides match TRBD1. The CDR3 has 17 residues. Germline CDR1 reads ENHRY; CDR2 reads SYGVKD. The trim removed 6 bases at V and 5 bases at J, leaving 16 bases unmatched. CDR3 residues: CAISPRGVGGDDQPQHF. The CDR3 nucleotides are TGTGCCATCAGCCCCAGGGGGGTTGGAGGGGATGATCAGCCCCAGCATTTT.

A word on this clone: The sample contains more than one DNA sequence encoding this CDR3. This chain connects TRBV7-9 to TRBJ1-1; TRBD1 might be the D (5 bases). CDR1 is SEHNR, CDR2 FQNEAQ, per germline (reference sequence). The CDR3 runs 14 residues. V was pared by 5 bases and J by 5 bases, with 15 bases between. The CDR3 is CASSLGGLGTEAFF. The CDR3 DNA follows: TGTGCCAGCAGCCTTGGGGGGTTAGGTACTGAAGCTTTCTTT.

The rearrangement joins TRBV23-1 to TRBJ1-5, with 7 bases matching TRBD1. TRBV23-1 is known as an ORF, though its function is uncertain. Losses at the gene ends were 2 bases for V and 0 bases for J; bases not matched to a gene: 25. The CDR3 is made up of 23 amino acids. CDR3 in amino acids: CASSQKLRGQGEIPNHSNQPQHF. The CDR3 DNA is TGCGCCAGCAGTCAAAAATTGCGAGGTCAGGGGGAGATCCCCAACCATAGCAATCAGCCCCAGCATTTT.

Concerning this clone itself: At one end, the junction sequence differs from germline, possibly due to a read error. V gene TRBV7-2 combines with J gene TRBJ1-5, with D unresolved. The CDR3 sequence is 14 residues long. Germline CDR1 reads SGHTA; CDR2 reads FQGNSA. DNA for the CDR3: TGTGCCAGCAGCTTAGTCCCCGAGGCACCCCTTCGAGATTTT. It translates to CASSLVPEAPLRDF.

The DNA of the CDR3 is TGTGCCAGCAGTCCTTCCGGGTCCCACGAGCAGTACTTC. Translating it yields CASSPSGSHEQYF. This chain uses TRBV6-5 with TRBJ2-7; D uncertain. Trimming took 5 bases from V and 5 from J, leaving 13 bases between them. The V gene's germline CDR1 is MNHEY and CDR2 SVGAGI. This CDR3 is 13 amino acids long.

The rearrangement joins TRBV11-1 to TRBJ2-3, with D perhaps matching TRBD1 (6 bases). This CDR3 has 16 residues. The germline gives CDR1 SGHAT, CDR2 FQDESV (reference sequence). V lost 4 bases to trimming and J lost 0 bases, with 14 bases between them. The CDR3 DNA reads TGTGCCAGCAGCTACGCAGGGGTACCCAGCACAGATACGCAGTATTTT. Translation gives CASSYAGVPSTDTQYF.